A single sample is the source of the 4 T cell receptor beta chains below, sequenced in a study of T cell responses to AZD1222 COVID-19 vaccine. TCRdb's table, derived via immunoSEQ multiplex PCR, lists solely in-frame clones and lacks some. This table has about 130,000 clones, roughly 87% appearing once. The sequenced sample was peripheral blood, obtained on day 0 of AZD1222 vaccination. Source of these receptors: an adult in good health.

DNA for the CDR3: TGTGCCAGCAGTAATACAGGGGTAACTGAAGCTTTCTTT. This encodes CASSNTGVTEAFF. The chain combines TRBV12-3 or TRBV12-4 with TRBJ1-1; 7 nucleotides agree with TRBD1. CDR3 length: 13 amino acids. With V trimmed by 5 bases and J by 5 bases, 5 bases remained unmatched.

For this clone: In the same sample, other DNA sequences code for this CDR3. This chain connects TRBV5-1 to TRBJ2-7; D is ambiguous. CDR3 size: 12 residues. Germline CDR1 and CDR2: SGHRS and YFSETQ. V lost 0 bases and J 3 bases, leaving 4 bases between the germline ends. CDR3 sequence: CASSLDNYEQYF. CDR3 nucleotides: TGCGCCAGCAGCTTGGACAACTACGAGCAGTACTTC.

CDR3 nucleotides: TGTGCCAGCAGCGCCGGGACAGGGAGCACTGAAGCTTTCTTT. It is translated as CASSAGTGSTEAFF. The genes are TRBV6-4 and TRBJ1-1, with 9 positions matching TRBD1. V shed 6 bases and J 4 bases; nucleotides not matched to a gene: 6. Germline V lookup: CDR1 MRHNA, CDR2 SNTAGT. This CDR3 comprises 14 residues.

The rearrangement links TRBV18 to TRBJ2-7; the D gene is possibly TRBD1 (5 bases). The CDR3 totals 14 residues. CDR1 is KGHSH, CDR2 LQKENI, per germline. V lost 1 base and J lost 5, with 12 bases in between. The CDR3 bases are TGTGCCAGCTCACCACTTTTGGGGCAAGACGAGCAGTACTTC. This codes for CASSPLLGQDEQYF.